The rows below give T cell receptor beta chains drawn from one sample of a study of T cell repertoires in cytomegalovirus infection. For these TCRs, the target antigens are not known. TCRdb analysed the reads with MiXCR anew, one entry per CDR3 protein. The table shows some 110,000 distinct CDR3 sequences, with 10% occurring only once. The sequenced sample consisted of PBMCs, sequenced either directly or after in vitro stimulation (not recorded which). All receptors derive from a human donor in good health (CMV status not recorded). Some clones in this sample may be carry-over from other donors' samples. Both conserved end residues are part of each CDR3. D genes are given only for firm matches. Size is omitted from some rows. Given values are once, few, many or a class for expanded clones.

j_call v_call cdr3_length clone_size d_call cdr3_nt cdr3_aa
TRBJ1-5 TRBV19 15 many . TGTGCCAGTAGTATAGCGGGGGTCGTCAATCAGCCCCAGCATTTT CASSIAGVVNQPQHF
TRBJ2-3 TRBV7-6 19 many TRBD2 TGTGCCAGCAGCTCTATCCCCACCGGGACTAGCGGCCGCACAGATACGCAGTATTTT CASSSIPTGTSGRTDTQYF
TRBJ2-1 TRBV2 15 . TRBD2 TGTGCCAGCAGGGGGACTAGCGCCTCCTACAATGAGCAGTTCTTC CASRGTSASYNEQFF
TRBJ1-1 TRBV28 12 few TRBD1 TGTGCCAGCAGGCCGACAGGGAAGAATGCTTTCTTT CASRPTGKNAFF
TRBJ2-1 TRBV5-4 13 few . TGTGCCAGCAGCTCAGCTTTTGGGTATGAGCAGTTCTTC CASSSAFGYEQFF
TRBJ2-1 TRBV24-1 14 . TRBD2 TGTGCCACCAGGGGACTAGCGGGAGATTCTGAGCAGTTCTTC CATRGLAGDSEQFF
TRBJ2-1 TRBV18 13 many . TGTGCCAGCTCCCCTGGGACGGACAATGAGCAGTTCTTC CASSPGTDNEQFF
TRBJ1-1 TRBV7-2 15 many . TGTGCCAGCAGCCGGGGGTGGAGTTCCGGGACTGAAGCTTTCTTT CASSRGWSSGTEAFF
TRBJ1-2 TRBV2 16 few . TGTGCCAGCACCGGAGGGCAGGGGAGGACTAACTATGGCTACACCTTC CASTGGQGRTNYGYTF
TRBJ2-1 TRBV6-2/TRBV6-3 13 few . TGTGCCAGCACCCCTGTCGGCTACAATGAGCAGTTCTTC CASTPVGYNEQFF
TRBJ2-1 TRBV19 17 . TRBD1 TGTGCCAGTAGTATCCTGAGGGGGCCGGGGACCTACAATGAGCAGTTCTTC CASSILRGPGTYNEQFF
TRBJ1-3 TRBV30 10 few . TGTGCCTGGAGTGGAAACACCATATATTTT CAWSGNTIYF
TRBJ2-6 TRBV6-5 20 . TRBD2 TGTGCCAGCAGTTCCCCGGGACTAGCGGGAGTCCCCTCTGGGGCCAACGTCCTGACTTTC CASSSPGLAGVPSGANVLTF
TRBJ2-4 TRBV6-2/TRBV6-3 14 . TRBD1 TGTGCCAGCAGTCCGGACAGGGGGTTTAACATTCAGTACTTC CASSPDRGFNIQYF
TRBJ1-4 TRBV4-3 15 . TRBD1 TGCGCCAGCAGCCAAGATGGGGACAGGCCGATTAAACTGTTTTTT CASSQDGDRPIKLFF
TRBJ1-5 TRBV7-2 15 many . TGTGCCAGCAGCAAATTCAGCAGGGGCAATCAGCCCCAGCATTTT CASSKFSRGNQPQHF
TRBJ1-4 TRBV7-2 16 many . TGTGCCAGCAGCCATTGGGGCGCCAGGGTGGATGAAAAACTGTTTTTT CASSHWGARVDEKLFF
TRBJ2-1 TRBV24-1 16 . TRBD1 TGTGCCACCAGTGATTTGGGGACAGGGCCGAGGAATGAGCAGTTCTTC CATSDLGTGPRNEQFF
TRBJ2-1 TRBV4-2 13 few . TGTGCCAGCAGCCAAGGGCGGGATAATGAGCAGTTCTTC CASSQGRDNEQFF
TRBJ2-2 TRBV28 15 few . TGTGCCAGCAGTTCCTTCAGGGGAAACACCGGGGAGCTGTTTTTT CASSSFRGNTGELFF
TRBJ1-1 TRBV7-2 13 many . TGTGCCAGCAGCTTAGCGGTCGATGCTGAAGCTTTCTTT CASSLAVDAEAFF
TRBJ2-1 TRBV4-2 17 few . TGTGCCAGCAGCCAAGAGATTGGCGGCCTGGCCTACAATGAGCAGTTCTTC CASSQEIGGLAYNEQFF
TRBJ1-2 TRBV6-2/TRBV6-3 13 few TRBD1 TGTGCCAGCAGTTACCCGGGACAGTATGGCTACACCTTC CASSYPGQYGYTF
TRBJ2-5 TRBV2 18 . TRBD2 TGTGCCAGCAACAGCGATCCGGGACTAGCGGGAGGGCGAGAGACCCAGTACTTC CASNSDPGLAGGRETQYF
TRBJ2-3 TRBV20-1 15 . . TGCAGTGCTAGAGCGATTGGGAGCCTCACAGATACGCAGTATTTT CSARAIGSLTDTQYF
TRBJ2-6 TRBV6-5 18 many TRBD1 TGTGCCAGCAGTTACACGATTAGACAGGGCTCCGGGGCCAACGTCCTGACTTTC CASSYTIRQGSGANVLTF
TRBJ1-5 TRBV5-5 15 many . TGTGCCAGCAGCTTGGTTCAGAATAGCAATCAGCCCCAGCATTTT CASSLVQNSNQPQHF
TRBJ2-5 TRBV27 13 few . TGTGCCAGCAGTCTCCGGGCCCAAGAGACCCAGTACTTC CASSLRAQETQYF
TRBJ2-5 TRBV7-2 14 many . TGTGCCAGCAGTAACAGAAACGGGAAAGAGACCCAGTACTTC CASSNRNGKETQYF
TRBJ2-2 TRBV12-3/TRBV12-4 17 many TRBD2 TGTGCCAGCATCGGACTAGCGGGAGTGGTGGGCACCGGGGAGCTGTTTTTT CASIGLAGVVGTGELFF
TRBJ2-2 TRBV7-2 14 few . TGTGCCAGCAGCTTTCTTAGGACAACCGGGGAGCTGTTTTTT CASSFLRTTGELFF
TRBJ1-2 TRBV7-2 15 many TRBD1 TGTGCCAGCAGCTTAAACTACAGGGGAAACTATGGCTACACCTTC CASSLNYRGNYGYTF
TRBJ2-1 TRBV7-6 17 many . TGTGCCAGCAGCTTAGGGCATGGGGGGAGAGGTAGGAATGAGCAGTTCTTC CASSLGHGGRGRNEQFF
TRBJ2-2 TRBV7-9 14 . . TGTGCCACCCCGGGGCTTTTGAACACCGGGGAGCTGTTTTTT CATPGLLNTGELFF
TRBJ2-7 TRBV7-2 14 many TRBD2 TGTGCCAGCAGCATACTAGCGGGGCCCTACGAGCAGTACTTC CASSILAGPYEQYF
TRBJ2-3 TRBV7-2 15 many . TGTGCCAGCAGCTCCCCACAGGGGACTACAGATACGCAGTATTTT CASSSPQGTTDTQYF
TRBJ2-5 TRBV6-8 13 few . TGTGCCAGCAGTTACTCACAAGAGGAGACCCAGTACTTC CASSYSQEETQYF
TRBJ2-5 TRBV4-1 17 many TRBD2 TGCGCCAGCAGCCAAGATTATATGGGGGGGAGGGGAGAGACCCAGTACTTC CASSQDYMGGRGETQYF
TRBJ2-7 TRBV13 16 . TRBD2 TGTGCCAGCAGCTTCCCCGGGACTAGCGGCGCCTACGAGCAGTACTTC CASSFPGTSGAYEQYF
TRBJ1-1 TRBV7-9 14 medium-sized . TGTGCCAGCAGCTACATGACAGGGAACACTGAAGCTTTCTTT CASSYMTGNTEAFF
TRBJ2-3 TRBV19 18 many . TGTGCCAGTAGCCCCTCGACCCTCCCCACCCGGGGCACAGATACGCAGTATTTT CASSPSTLPTRGTDTQYF
TRBJ2-5 TRBV24-1 14 many . TGTGCCACCAGTGATCCAGGGATGCGAGAGACCCAGTACTTC CATSDPGMRETQYF
TRBJ2-2 TRBV5-4 15 . . TGTGCCAGCAGCATCGTCAGGGGTAGCGGCGGGGAGCTGTTTTTT CASSIVRGSGGELFF
TRBJ2-7 TRBV7-2 14 many . TGTGCCAGCAGGAGGACGGTTCTGATGGACGAGCAGTACTTC CASRRTVLMDEQYF
TRBJ1-2 TRBV19 15 many . TGTGCCAGCTCCTCGGCCGGGGCCGCTAACTATGGCTACACCTTC CASSSAGAANYGYTF
TRBJ2-5 TRBV24-1 14 many . TGTGCCACCAGTGATTTCGCTAGGAGGGAGACCCAGTACTTC CATSDFARRETQYF
TRBJ2-1 TRBV20-1 13 few . TGCAGTGCTATCCCCTTCACGGTCGGTGAGCAGTTCTTC CSAIPFTVGEQFF
TRBJ2-3 TRBV28 13 many . TGTGCCAGCAGCCCCTCCCCTTCGGATACGCAGTATTTT CASSPSPSDTQYF
TRBJ2-7 TRBV18 14 . . TGTGCCAGCTCATCCAGACTAGATTTCTCCGAGCAGTACTTC CASSSRLDFSEQYF
TRBJ2-7 TRBV5-3 17 . TRBD2 TGTGCCAGCAGCCGACCGCCGGGACTAGCGGAAGCCTACGAGCAGTACTTC CASSRPPGLAEAYEQYF
TRBJ2-1 TRBV14 14 few . TGTGCCAGCAGCCAAGAGAACAGTTTAGATGAGCAGTTCTTC CASSQENSLDEQFF
TRBJ2-7 TRBV12-3/TRBV12-4 16 many TRBD2 TGTGCCAGCAGTTTAGGTAGGACTAGTTGGATATACGAGCAGTACTTC CASSLGRTSWIYEQYF
TRBJ2-5 TRBV7-2 15 many TRBD2 TGTGCCAGCAAAGGTAGACTAGCGGGAGGAGAGACCCAGTACTTC CASKGRLAGGETQYF
TRBJ1-1 TRBV7-2 14 . . TGTGCCAGCAGCTTAGCCCGGGGGTACACTGAAGCTTTCTTT CASSLARGYTEAFF
TRBJ2-5 TRBV20-1 15 few TRBD2 TGCAGTGCTAGACCGACTAGCGGGGCTCAAGAGACCCAGTACTTC CSARPTSGAQETQYF
TRBJ2-1 TRBV6-5 13 . . TGTGCCAGCAGCCCCGAAGTGCCCAATGAGCAGTTCTTC CASSPEVPNEQFF
TRBJ2-1 TRBV27 16 . . TGTGCCAGCCGACGGGGGATTAGCGGCAGTTACAATGAGCAGTTCTTC CASRRGISGSYNEQFF
TRBJ2-7 TRBV7-2 14 many . TGTGCCAGCAGCTCCAGGGACCGCTCCTACGAGCAGTACTTC CASSSRDRSYEQYF
TRBJ2-1 TRBV29-1 14 . . TGCAGCGTTGAACTAGATTCGGTGTTTGGTGAGCAGTTCTTC CSVELDSVFGEQFF